This T cell receptor (beta chain) was sequenced in a study of cytomegalovirus exposure and HLA in healthy donors. This PCR relied on a set of 60 Vbeta primers and 13 Jbeta primers. Only in-frame clones appear in the TCRdb table, and some are missing; sequencing was by immunoSEQ multiplex PCR. The table includes about 80,000 clones, roughly 80% detected once. CDR3 size: 15 residues. Germline CDR1 SEHNR, CDR2 FQNEAQ (reference sequence). Unmatched junction bases numbered 7, after V lost 5 bases and J lost 6 bases. The V call is TRBV7-9, the J call TRBJ1-6, with TRBD1 identical over 7 bases. This clonotype originated in a man aged 45-65 years in good health and CMV-seronegative. Input material: PBMCs. The CDR3 nucleotides are TGTGCCAGCAGCCGAGAGACAGGGTTTAATTCACCCCTCCACTTT. It translates to CASSRETGFNSPLHF. The entire variable domain, with the rest obtained from reference TRBV7-9 and TRBJ1-6, is as follows: DTGVSQNPRHKITKRGQNVTFRCDPISEHNRLYWYRQTLGQGPEFLTYFQNEAQLEKSRLLSDRFSAERPKGSFSTLEIQRTEQGDSAMYLCASSRETGFNSPLHFGNGTRLTVT.